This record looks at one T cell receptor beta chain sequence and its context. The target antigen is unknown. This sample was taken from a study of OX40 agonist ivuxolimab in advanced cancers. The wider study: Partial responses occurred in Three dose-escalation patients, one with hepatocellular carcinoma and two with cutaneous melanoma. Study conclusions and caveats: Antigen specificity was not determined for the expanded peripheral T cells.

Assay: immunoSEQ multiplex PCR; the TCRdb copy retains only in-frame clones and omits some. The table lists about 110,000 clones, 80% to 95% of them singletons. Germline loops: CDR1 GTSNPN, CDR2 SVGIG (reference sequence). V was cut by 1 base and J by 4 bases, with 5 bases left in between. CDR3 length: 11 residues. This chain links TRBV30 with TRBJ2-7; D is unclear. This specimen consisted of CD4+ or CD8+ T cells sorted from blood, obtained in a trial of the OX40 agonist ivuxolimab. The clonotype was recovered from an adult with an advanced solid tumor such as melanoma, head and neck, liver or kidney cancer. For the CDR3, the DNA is TGTGCCTGGAGTGCGGAATACGAGCAGTACTTC. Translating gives CAWSAEYEQYF.